The sequence of this T cell receptor beta chain was determined in a study of blood T cell repertoires in COVID-19. Germline CDR1 reads LNHDA; CDR2 reads SQIVND (reference sequence). This CDR3 is 17 amino acids long. V dropped 3 bases and J dropped 5 bases, with 22 bases sitting between them. Generated by immunoSEQ multiplex PCR, the TCRdb table keeps only in-frame clones and is missing some. The sample records some 110,000 clones, 82% being singletons. The TCR was taken from a man in his sixties with acute or convalescent COVID-19. Sequenced material: peripheral blood. The genes are TRBV19 and TRBJ2-5, with a possible D match to TRBD2 (5 bases). The CDR3 DNA reads as TGTGCCAGTAGTATGAAGGGCGCCAGGCTAGGCGGGGAGACCCAGTACTTC. This gives the protein CASSMKGARLGGETQYF.